This TCR beta chain appears in the sequencing data of a study of cytomegalovirus exposure and HLA in healthy donors. PCR used 60 Vbeta primers and 13 Jbeta primers. The repertoire was sequenced with immunoSEQ multiplex PCR; TCRdb's copy has only in-frame clones and lacks some. The top ten hold 2.5% to 3.5% of the sample, which has roughly 110,000 clones, about 64% seen once. This CDR3 contains 13 residues. Trimming at V came to 5 bases and at J to 6 bases, leaving 3 bases not matched to a gene. Germline V gene lookup returns CDR1 SNHLY and CDR2 FYNNEI. To note about this clone: The target antigen is unknown.

Whole-study results and caveats: An ancestry cluster, one associated with Asian ancestry, reportedly showed fewer N-insertions than the approximately 670-donor mean in a later analysis.

Sequencing was performed on PBMCs. The chain carries TRBV2 and TRBJ2-1; 8 bases map to TRBD2. The receptor was isolated from a female donor in good health and CMV-seronegative. CDR3: CASSSGTSNEQFF. CDR3 coding DNA: TGTGCCAGCAGTTCCGGGACTAGCAATGAGCAGTTCTTC. The complete variable domain, with remaining parts taken from reference TRBV2 and TRBJ2-1, reads EPEVTQTPSHQVTQMGQEVILRCVPISNHLYFYWYRQILGQKVEFLVSFYNNEISEKSEIFDDQFSVERPDGSNFTLKIRSTKLEDSAMYFCASSSGTSNEQFFGPGTRLTVL.